This paragraph reports one T cell receptor (beta chain). No antigen is known for it. Per sample, a minimum of 6 million PBMCs were isolated. The amount of total RNA extracted per sample was at least 6 micrograms. The sample is drawn from a study of blood T cells in healthy people across ages. Findings and limits, study-wide: TCR beta diversity, measured per million T cells, fell in a roughly linear way with age.

This CDR3 has 13 amino acids. Trimming stripped 2 bases from V and 6 bases from J, with 14 bases between. In germline, CDR1 is SQVTM, CDR2 ANQGSEA. A second PCR of roughly 7 to 11 cycles used a sample-barcoded 5' primer and a J-beta primer mix. Carrying 12 random nucleotides, a template-switch adaptor labeled each individual cDNA molecule. TCRdb analysed the 5' RACE reads with MiXCR anew, one entry per CDR3 protein. The data contain 2 million or so distinct CDR3 sequences, about 50% of them singletons. Sequenced material: blood. This chain links TRBV29-1 with TRBJ2-7, with D perhaps being TRBD1 or TRBD2 (6 bases each). The receptor was isolated from a woman aged 40 to 55 in good health. The CDR3 DNA follows: TGCAGCGTTGAAAGTAGAGGGGGGAGCGAGCAGTACTTC. Protein product: CSVESRGGSEQYF.